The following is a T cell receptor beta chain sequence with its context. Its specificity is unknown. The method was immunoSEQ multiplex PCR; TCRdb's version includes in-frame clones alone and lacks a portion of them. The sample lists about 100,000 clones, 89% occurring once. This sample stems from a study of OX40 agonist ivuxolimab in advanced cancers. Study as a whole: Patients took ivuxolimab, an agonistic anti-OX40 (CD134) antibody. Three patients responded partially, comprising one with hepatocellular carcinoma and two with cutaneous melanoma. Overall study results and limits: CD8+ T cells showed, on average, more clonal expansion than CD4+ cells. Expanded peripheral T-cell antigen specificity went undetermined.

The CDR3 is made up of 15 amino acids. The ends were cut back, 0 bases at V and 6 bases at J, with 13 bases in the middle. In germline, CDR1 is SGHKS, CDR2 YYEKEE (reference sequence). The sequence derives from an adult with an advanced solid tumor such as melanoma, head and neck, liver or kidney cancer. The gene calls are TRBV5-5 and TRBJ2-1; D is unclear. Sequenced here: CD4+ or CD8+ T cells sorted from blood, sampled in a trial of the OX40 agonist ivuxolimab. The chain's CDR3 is CASSLGLRPINEQFF. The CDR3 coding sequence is TGTGCCAGCAGCTTGGGCCTTAGGCCGATCAATGAGCAGTTCTTC.